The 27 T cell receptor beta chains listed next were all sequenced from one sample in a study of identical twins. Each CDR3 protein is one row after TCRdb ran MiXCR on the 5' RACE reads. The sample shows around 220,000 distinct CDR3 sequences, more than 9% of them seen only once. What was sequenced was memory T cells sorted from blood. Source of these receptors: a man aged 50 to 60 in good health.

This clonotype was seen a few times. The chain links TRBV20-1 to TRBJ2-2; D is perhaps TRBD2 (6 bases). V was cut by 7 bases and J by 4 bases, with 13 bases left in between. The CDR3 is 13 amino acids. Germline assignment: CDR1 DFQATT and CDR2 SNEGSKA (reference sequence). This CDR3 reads CSVRDFSTGELFF. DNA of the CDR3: TGCAGTGTTCGGGACTTTTCCACCGGGGAGCTGTTTTTT.

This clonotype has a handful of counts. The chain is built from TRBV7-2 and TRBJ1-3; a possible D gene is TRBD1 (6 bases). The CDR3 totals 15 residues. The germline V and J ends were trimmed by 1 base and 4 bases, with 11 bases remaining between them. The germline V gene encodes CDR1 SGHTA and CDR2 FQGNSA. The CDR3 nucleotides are TGTGCCAGCAGCTTAGACACAGGGAAGGGAAACACCATATATTTT. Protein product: CASSLDTGKGNTIYF.

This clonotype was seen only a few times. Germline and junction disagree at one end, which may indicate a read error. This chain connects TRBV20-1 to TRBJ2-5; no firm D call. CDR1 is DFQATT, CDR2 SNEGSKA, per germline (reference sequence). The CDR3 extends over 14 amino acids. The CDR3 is CSARDFFPKETQYF. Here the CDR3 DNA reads TGCAGTGCTCGAGATTTTTTCCCAAAAGAGACCCAGTACTTC.

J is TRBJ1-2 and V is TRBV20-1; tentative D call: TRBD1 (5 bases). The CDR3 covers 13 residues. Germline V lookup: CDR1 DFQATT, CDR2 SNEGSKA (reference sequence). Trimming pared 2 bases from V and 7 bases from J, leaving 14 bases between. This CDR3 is CSARLKPGLGYTF. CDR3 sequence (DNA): TGCAGTGCTAGACTAAAACCGGGGCTTGGCTACACCTTC.

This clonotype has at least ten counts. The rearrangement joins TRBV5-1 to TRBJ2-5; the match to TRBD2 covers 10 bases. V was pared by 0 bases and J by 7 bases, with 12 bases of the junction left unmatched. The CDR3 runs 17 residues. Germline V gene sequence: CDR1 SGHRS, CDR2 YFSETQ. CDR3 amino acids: CASSLAQRGGPEGTQYF. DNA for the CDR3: TGCGCCAGCAGCTTGGCCCAGCGGGGGGGCCCGGAGGGGACCCAGTACTTC.

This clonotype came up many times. The CDR3 nucleotides read TGTGCCAGCAGCTTAGTGGGAGGGGTCTATGGCTACACCTTC. It specifies CASSLVGGVYGYTF. V usage is TRBV7-2 and J usage is TRBJ1-2, with a tentative D call TRBD1 (5 bases). The germline gives CDR1 SGHTA, CDR2 FQGNSA. Trimming took off 1 base at V and 4 bases at J, with 10 bases between the two ends. CDR3 length: 14 amino acids.

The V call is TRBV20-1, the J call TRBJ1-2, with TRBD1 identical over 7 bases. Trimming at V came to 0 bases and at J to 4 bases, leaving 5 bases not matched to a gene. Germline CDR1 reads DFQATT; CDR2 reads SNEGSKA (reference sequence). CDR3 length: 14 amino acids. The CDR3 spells CSARDPRDSYGYTF. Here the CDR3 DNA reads TGCAGTGCTAGAGATCCCCGGGACAGCTATGGCTACACCTTC.

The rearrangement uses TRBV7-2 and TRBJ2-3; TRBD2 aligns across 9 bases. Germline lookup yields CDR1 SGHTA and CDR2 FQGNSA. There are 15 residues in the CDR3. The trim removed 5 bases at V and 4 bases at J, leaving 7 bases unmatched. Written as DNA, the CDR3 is TGTGCCAGCAGCCTCCCGGTAGCGGGAGCAGATACGCAGTATTTT. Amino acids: CASSLPVAGADTQYF.

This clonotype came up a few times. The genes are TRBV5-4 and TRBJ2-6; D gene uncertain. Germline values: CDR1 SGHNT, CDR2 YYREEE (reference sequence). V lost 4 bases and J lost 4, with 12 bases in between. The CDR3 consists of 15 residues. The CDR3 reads CASSLLGSGANVLTF. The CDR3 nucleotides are TGTGCCAGCAGCCTCTTGGGGTCCGGGGCCAACGTCCTGACTTTC.

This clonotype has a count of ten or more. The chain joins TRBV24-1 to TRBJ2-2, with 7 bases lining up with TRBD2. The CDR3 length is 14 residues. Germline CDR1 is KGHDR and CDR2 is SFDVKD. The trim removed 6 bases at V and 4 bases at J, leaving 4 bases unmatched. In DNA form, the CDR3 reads TGTGCCACCAGTAGCGGGGCAAGCACCGGGGAGCTGTTTTTT. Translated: CATSSGASTGELFF.

CDR3 DNA: TGTGCCTCCCCCCGGGGACAGTACAATCAGCCCCAGCATTTT. Protein product: CASPRGQYNQPQHF. The chain has TRBV10-3 and TRBJ1-5; 7 bases match TRBD1. From germline, CDR1 is ENHRY and CDR2 SYGVKD. The CDR3 runs 14 residues. J gave up 3 bases and V 11 bases, and 10 bases lay outside the gene matches.

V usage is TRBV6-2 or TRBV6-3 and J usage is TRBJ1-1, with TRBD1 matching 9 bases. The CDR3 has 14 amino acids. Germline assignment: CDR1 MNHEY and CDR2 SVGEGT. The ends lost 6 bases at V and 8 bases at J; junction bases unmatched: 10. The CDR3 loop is CASSRTGAITEAFF. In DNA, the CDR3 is TGTGCCAGCAGCAGGACAGGGGCTATCACGGAAGCTTTCTTT.

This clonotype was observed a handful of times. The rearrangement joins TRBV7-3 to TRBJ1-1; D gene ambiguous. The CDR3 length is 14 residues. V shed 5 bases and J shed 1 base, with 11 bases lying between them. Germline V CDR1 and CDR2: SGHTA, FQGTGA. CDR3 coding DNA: TGTGCCAGCAGCGCCCTGGGGAGGAACACTGAAGCTTTCTTT. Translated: CASSALGRNTEAFF.

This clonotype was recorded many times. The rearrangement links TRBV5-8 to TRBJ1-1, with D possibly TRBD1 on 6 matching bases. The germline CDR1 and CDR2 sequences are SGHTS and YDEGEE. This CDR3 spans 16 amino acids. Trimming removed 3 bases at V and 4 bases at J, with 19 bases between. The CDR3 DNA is TGTGCCAGCAGCTGGGAGGGTCAACTCAGGGGCACTGAAGCTTTCTTT. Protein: CASSWEGQLRGTEAFF.

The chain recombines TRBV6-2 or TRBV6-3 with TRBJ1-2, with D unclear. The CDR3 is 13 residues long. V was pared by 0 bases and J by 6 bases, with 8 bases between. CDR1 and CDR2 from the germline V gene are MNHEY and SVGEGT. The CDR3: CASSYSGVDGYTF. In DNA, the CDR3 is TGTGCCAGCAGTTACTCGGGAGTCGATGGCTACACCTTC.

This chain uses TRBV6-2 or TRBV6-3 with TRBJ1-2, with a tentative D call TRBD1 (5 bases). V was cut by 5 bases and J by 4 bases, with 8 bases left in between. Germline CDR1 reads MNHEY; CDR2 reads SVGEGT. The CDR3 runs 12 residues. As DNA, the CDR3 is TGTGCCAGCAGTCGGGACTTCTATGGCTACACCTTC. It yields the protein CASSRDFYGYTF.

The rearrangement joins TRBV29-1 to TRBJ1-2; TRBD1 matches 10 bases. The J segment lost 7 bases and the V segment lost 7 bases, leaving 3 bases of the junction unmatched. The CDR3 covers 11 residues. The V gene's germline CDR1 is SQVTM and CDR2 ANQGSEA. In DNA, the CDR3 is TGCAGCGGGGGACAGGGGCCTGGCTACACCTTC. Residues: CSGGQGPGYTF.

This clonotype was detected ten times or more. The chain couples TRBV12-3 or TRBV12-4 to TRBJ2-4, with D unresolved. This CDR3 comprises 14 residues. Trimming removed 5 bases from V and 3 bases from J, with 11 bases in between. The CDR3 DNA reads TGTGCCAGCAGTAACAGAGCAGACAAAAACATTCAGTACTTC. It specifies CASSNRADKNIQYF.

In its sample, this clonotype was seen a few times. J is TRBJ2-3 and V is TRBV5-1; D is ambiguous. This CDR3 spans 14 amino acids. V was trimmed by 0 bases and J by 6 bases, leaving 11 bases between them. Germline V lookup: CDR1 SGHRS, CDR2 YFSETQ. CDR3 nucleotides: TGCGCCAGCAGCTTGGGTGCTGTTTTGGATACGCAGTATTTT. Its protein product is CASSLGAVLDTQYF.

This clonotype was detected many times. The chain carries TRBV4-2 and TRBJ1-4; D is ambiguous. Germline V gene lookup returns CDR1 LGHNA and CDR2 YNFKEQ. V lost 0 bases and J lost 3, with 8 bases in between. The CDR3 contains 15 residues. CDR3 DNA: TGTGCCAGCAGCCAAGATACAACCTCTAATGAAAAACTGTTTTTT. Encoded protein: CASSQDTTSNEKLFF.

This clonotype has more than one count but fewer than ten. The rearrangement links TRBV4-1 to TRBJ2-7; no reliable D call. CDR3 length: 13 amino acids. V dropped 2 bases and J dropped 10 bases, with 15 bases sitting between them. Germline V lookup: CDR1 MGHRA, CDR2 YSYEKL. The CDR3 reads CASSQPGSGYQYF. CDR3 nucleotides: TGCGCCAGCAGCCAACCGGGTTCTGGCTACCAGTACTTC.

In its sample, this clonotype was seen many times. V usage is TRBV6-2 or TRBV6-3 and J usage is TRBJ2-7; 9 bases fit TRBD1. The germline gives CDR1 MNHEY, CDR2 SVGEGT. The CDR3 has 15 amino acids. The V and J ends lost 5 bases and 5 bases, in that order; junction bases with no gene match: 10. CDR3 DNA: TGTGCCAGCAGTACTAGGACAGGGGATCGGGACGAGCAGTACTTC. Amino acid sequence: CASSTRTGDRDEQYF.

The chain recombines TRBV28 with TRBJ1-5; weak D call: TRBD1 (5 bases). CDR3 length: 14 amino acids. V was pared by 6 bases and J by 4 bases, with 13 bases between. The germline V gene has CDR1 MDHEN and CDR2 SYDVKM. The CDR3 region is CASSPTRGNQPQHF. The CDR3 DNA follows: TGTGCCAGCAGCCCAACGCGGGGGAATCAGCCCCAGCATTTT. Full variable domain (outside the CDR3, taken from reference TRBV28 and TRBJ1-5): DVKVTQSSRYLVKRTGEKVFLECVQDMDHENMFWYRQDPGLGLRLIYFSYDVKMKEKGDIPEGYSVSREKKERFSLILESASTNQTSMYLCASSPTRGNQPQHFGDGTRLSIL.

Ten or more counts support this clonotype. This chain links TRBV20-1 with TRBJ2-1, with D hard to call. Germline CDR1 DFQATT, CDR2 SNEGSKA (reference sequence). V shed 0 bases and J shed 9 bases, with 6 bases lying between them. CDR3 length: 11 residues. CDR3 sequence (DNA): TGCAGTGCTAGAGATTTGGCTGAGCAGTTCTTC. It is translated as CSARDLAEQFF.

CDR3 in DNA: TGTGCCAGCAGCCAAACCGGGAGGAAAAACACTGAAGCTTTCTTT. Amino acid sequence: CASSQTGRKNTEAFF. The chain carries TRBV5-8 and TRBJ1-1; D is ambiguous. Trimming took off 4 bases at V and 2 bases at J, with 15 bases between the two ends. The CDR3 is 15 amino acids. Germline V gene sequence: CDR1 SGHTS, CDR2 YDEGEE. Full variable domain (missing parts from reference TRBV5-8 and TRBJ1-1): EAGVTQSPTHLIKTRGQQATLRCSPISGHTSVYWYQQALGLGLQFLLWYDEGEERNRGNFPPRFSGRQFPNYSSELNVNALELEDSALYLCASSQTGRKNTEAFFGQGTRLTVV.

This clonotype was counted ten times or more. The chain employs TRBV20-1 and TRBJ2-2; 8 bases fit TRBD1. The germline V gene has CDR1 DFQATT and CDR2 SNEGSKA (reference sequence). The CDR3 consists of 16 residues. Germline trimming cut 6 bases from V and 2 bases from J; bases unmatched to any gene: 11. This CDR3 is CSADRADRANTGELFF. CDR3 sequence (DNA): TGCAGTGCCGACCGGGCGGACAGGGCAAACACCGGGGAGCTGTTTTTT.

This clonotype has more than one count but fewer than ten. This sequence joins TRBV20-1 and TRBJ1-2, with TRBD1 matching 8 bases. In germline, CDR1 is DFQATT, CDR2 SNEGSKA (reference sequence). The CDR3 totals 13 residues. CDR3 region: CRAGDRTNYGYTF. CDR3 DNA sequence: TGCAGAGCCGGGGACAGGACTAACTATGGCTACACCTTC.